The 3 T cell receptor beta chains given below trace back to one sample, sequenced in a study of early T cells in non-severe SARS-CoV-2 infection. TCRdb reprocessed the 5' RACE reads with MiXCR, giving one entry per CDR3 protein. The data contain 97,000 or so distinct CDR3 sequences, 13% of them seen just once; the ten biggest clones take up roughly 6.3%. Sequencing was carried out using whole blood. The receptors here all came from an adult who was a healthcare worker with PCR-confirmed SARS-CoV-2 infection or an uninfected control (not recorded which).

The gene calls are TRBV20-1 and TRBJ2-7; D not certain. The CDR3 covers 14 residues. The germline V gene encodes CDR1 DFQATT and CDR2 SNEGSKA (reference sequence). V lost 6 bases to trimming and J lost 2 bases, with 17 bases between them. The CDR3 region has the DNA TGCAGTGCCACGCACCGGGTCAGCGCCTACGAGCAGTACTTC. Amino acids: CSATHRVSAYEQYF.

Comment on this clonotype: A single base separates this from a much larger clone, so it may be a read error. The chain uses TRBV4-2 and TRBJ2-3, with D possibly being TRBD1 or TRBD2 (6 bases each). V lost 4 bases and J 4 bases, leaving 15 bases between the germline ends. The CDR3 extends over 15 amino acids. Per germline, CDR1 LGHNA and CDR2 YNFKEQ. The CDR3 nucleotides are TGTGCCAGCAGCCTAGGGGGGAGTGGGGCAGATACGCAGTATTTT. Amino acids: CASSLGGSGADTQYF.

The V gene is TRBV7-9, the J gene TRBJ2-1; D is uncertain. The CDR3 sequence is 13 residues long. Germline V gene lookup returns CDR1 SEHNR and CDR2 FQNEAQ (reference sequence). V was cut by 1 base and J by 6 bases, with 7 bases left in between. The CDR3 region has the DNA TGTGCCAGCAGCTTAGAAGGGCCCAATGAGCAGTTCTTC. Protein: CASSLEGPNEQFF.